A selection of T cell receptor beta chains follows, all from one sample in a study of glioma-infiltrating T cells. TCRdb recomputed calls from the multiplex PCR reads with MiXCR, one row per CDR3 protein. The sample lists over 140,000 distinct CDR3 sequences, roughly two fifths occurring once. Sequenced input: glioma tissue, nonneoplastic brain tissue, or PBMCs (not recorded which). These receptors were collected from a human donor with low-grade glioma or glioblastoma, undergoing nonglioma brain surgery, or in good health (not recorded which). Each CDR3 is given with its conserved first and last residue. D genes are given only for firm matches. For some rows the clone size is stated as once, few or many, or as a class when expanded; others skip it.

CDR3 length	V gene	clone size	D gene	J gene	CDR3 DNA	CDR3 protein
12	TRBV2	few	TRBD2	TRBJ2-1	TGTGCCAGCAGTGTCGGGAGGGGTGAGCAGTTCTTC	CASSVGRGEQFF
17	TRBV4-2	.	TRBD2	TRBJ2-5	TGTGCCAGCAGCCACAAAGGACTAGAGGGAGTACAAGAGACCCAGTACTTC	CASSHKGLEGVQETQYF
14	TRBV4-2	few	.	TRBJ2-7	TGTGCCAGCAGCCAAGACGTCAGGGTGGGCGAGCAGTACTTC	CASSQDVRVGEQYF
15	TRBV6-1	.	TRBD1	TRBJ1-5	TGTGCCAGCAGGTACGACAGGGGGGCAAGGCAGCCCCAGCATTTT	CASRYDRGARQPQHF
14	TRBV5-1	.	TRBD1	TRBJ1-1	TGCGCCACCAGAACAGGGGGGATCATCCCTGAAGCTTTCTTT	CATRTGGIIPEAFF
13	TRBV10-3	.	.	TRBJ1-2	TGTGCCATCAGTGAGGACGGCCTCTATGGCTACACCTTC	CAISEDGLYGYTF
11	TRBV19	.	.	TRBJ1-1	TGTGCCAGTACCCTTGACACTGAAGCTTTCTTT	CASTLDTEAFF
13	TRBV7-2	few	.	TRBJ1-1	TGTGCCAGCAGCTTCAACAGGGATGCTGAAGCTTTCTTT	CASSFNRDAEAFF
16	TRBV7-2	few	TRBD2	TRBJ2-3	TGTGCCAGCATCACTAGCGGGGGGATAAGCACAGATACGCAGTATTTT	CASITSGGISTDTQYF
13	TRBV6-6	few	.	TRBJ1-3	TGTGCCAGCAGTTACTCGATTTTGGACACCATATATTTT	CASSYSILDTIYF
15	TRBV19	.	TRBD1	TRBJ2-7	TGTGCCAGTAGTTCTTCCGGGACAGGCTCCTACGAGCAGTACTTC	CASSSSGTGSYEQYF
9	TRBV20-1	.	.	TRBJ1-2	TGCAGTGCTCTGTCTGGCTACACCTTC	CSALSGYTF
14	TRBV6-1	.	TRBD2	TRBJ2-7	TGTGCCAGCAGGCCCAGCGGGAGCTCCTACGAGCAGTACTTC	CASRPSGSSYEQYF
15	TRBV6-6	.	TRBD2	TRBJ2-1	TGTGCCAGCAGGACTAGCGGGGGCGCCTTGGATGAGCAGTTCTTC	CASRTSGGALDEQFF
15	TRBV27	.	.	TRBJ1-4	TGTGCCAGCAGTTCCCTAGGGGCAACTAATGAAAAACTGTTTTTT	CASSSLGATNEKLFF
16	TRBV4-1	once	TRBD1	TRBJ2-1	TGCGCCAGCAGCCATCGGACAGGAGAGGTAAACAATGAGCAGTTCTTC	CASSHRTGEVNNEQFF
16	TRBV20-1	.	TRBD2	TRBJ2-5	TGCAGTGCTACTTCACCTAGCGGGAGGGCCGCAGAGACCCAGTACTTC	CSATSPSGRAAETQYF
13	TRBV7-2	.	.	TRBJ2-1	TGTGCCAGCAGCTTGGCCTTAGGGAATGAGCAGTTCTTC	CASSLALGNEQFF
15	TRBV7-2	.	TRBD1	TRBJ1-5	TGTGCCAGCAGTCTTAGACAGGGCTACAATCAGCCCCAGCATTTT	CASSLRQGYNQPQHF
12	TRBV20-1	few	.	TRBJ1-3	TGCAGTGCGTCGGGGCCCGGAAACACCATATATTTT	CSASGPGNTIYF
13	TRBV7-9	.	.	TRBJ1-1	TGTGCCAGCAGCTTACTCTGGAACACTGAAGCTTTCTTT	CASSLLWNTEAFF
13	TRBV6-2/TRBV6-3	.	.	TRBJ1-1	TGTGCCAGCAGGCCCGGGGCTGGCACTGAAGCTTTCTTT	CASRPGAGTEAFF
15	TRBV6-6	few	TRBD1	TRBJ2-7	TGTGCCAGCAGTTACTCGATGGGACAGGGCTACGAGCAGTACTTC	CASSYSMGQGYEQYF
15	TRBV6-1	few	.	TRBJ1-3	TGTGCCAGCAGTAAGACAGATTTCTCTGGAAACACCATATATTTT	CASSKTDFSGNTIYF
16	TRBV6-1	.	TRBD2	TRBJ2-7	TGTGCCAGCAGTGGAGGACTAGCGGGGGGAACCTACGAGCAGTACTTC	CASSGGLAGGTYEQYF
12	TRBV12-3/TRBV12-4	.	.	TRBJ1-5	TGTGCCAGCAGTAGACAGAATCAGTCCCAGCATTTT	CASSRQNQSQHF
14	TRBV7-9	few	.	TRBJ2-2	TGTGCCAGCAGCCAGGGACAGAACACCGGGGAGCTGTTTTTT	CASSQGQNTGELFF
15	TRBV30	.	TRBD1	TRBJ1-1	TGTGCCTGGCACCAACCGGGACAGGGGTTCTCTGAAGCTTTCTTT	CAWHQPGQGFSEAFF
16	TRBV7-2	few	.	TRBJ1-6	TGTGCCAGCAGCTTAGGTTATTCGGGGGACGGTTCACCCCTCCACTTT	CASSLGYSGDGSPLHF
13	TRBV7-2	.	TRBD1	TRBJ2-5	TGTGCCAGCAGCCGACAGGGGATTGAGACCCAGTACTTC	CASSRQGIETQYF
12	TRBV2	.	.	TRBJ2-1	TGTGCCAGCAAACGGGAGTCCAATGAGCAGTTCTTC	CASKRESNEQFF
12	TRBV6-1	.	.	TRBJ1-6	TGTGCCAGCAGGACTAGGGACTCACCCCTCCACTTT	CASRTRDSPLHF
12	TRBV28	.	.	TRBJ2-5	TGTGCCAGCAGCCCCGCGGGTTGGACCCAGTACTTC	CASSPAGWTQYF
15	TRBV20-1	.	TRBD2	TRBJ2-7	TGCAGTGCTAGAGATCTACAGCGGGGGGGCTACGAGCAGTACTTC	CSARDLQRGGYEQYF
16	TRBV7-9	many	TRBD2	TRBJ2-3	TGTGCCAGCAGCTCAAGCGGGAGGACTAGCACAGATACGCAGTATTTT	CASSSSGRTSTDTQYF
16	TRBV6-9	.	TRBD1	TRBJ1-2	TGTGCCAGTAGTTACGGGGCCACAGGGGGCGACTATGGCTACACCTTC	CASSYGATGGDYGYTF
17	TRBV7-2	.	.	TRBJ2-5	TGTGCCAGCAGCTTAGTGGGTACCGCTAGAACGTTTACGACCCAGTACTTC	CASSLVGTARTFTTQYF
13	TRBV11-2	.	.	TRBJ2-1	TGTGCCAGCAGCTTACGTCGGGTTGATGAGCAGTTCTTC	CASSLRRVDEQFF
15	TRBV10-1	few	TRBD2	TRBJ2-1	TGCGCCAGCAGTAAGACTAGCGGGGGGATCAATGAGCAGTTCTTC	CASSKTSGGINEQFF
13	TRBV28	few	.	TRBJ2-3	TGTGCCAGCAGTCCATCCAGCACAGATACGCAGTATTTT	CASSPSSTDTQYF
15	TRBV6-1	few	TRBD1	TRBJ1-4	TGTGCCAGCAGCGGACAGGGGGCAACTAATGAAAAACTGTTTTTT	CASSGQGATNEKLFF
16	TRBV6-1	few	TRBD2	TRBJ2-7	TGTGCCAGCAGCTGGACTAGCGGGAGGCCCCCTAGGGAGCAGTACTTC	CASSWTSGRPPREQYF
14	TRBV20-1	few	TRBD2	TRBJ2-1	TGCAGCCCAACTAGCGGACCTCCCCGAGATGAGCAGTTCTTC	CSPTSGPPRDEQFF
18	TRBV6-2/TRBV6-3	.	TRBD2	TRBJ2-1	TGTGCCAGCAGTTACAAGGTCGGTGCGGGAGGGATCTACAATGAGCAGTTCTTC	CASSYKVGAGGIYNEQFF
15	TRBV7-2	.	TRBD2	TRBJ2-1	TGTGCCAGCACCCAAGGGAGCGGGGGATACAATGAGCAGTTCTTC	CASTQGSGGYNEQFF
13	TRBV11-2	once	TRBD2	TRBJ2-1	TGTGCCAGCAGCTTAGAGTGGGGGGGTGAGCAGTTCTTC	CASSLEWGGEQFF